This T cell receptor (beta chain) stems from a study of cytomegalovirus exposure and HLA in healthy donors. Study background: Samples from HLA-typed donors yielded 85 million to 95 million unique TCRs in an early data release.

Remarks on this clone: Its antigen is not known.

The PCR contained 60 Vbeta and 13 Jbeta primers. Measured with immunoSEQ multiplex PCR; TCRdb has only the in-frame clones, and not every one. There are more than 130,000 clones in the sample; roughly 73% occur only once, and approximately 15% lies in the top ten. CDR1 SNHLY and CDR2 FYNNEI come from the germline V gene. The junction had 12 bases not matched to a gene; V was cut back by 6 bases and J by 7 bases. The CDR3 contains 15 residues. Study results and caveats: By a later analysis, the bulk of CMV-associated TCR beta chains appeared HLA-restricted.

This TCR was recovered from a human donor in good health. The source material was PBMCs. V is TRBV2 and J is TRBJ1-5; 7 bases fit TRBD1. The CDR3 protein is CASREDDRVSQPQHF. DNA for the CDR3: TGTGCCAGCAGGGAGGACGACAGGGTTAGCCAGCCCCAGCATTTT.